This T cell receptor beta chain came from a study of long-term antiretroviral therapy in people with HIV. General study results and limits: In samples taken after ART, diversity increased but remained below transplant donor control levels. Against controls, HIV repertoires showed narrower ranges of CDR3 length.

Donors each had at least one pre-ART PBMC sample and at least two post-ART ones. Per the germline V gene, CDR1 is MGHRA and CDR2 is YSYEKL. V shed 2 bases and J shed 0 bases, with 11 bases lying between them. The CDR3 is made up of 16 amino acids. They ran version v3.0 of the immunoSEQ assay at survey level. Measured with immunoSEQ multiplex PCR; TCRdb has only the in-frame clones, and not every one. The table has around 28,000 clones, 86% seen once. Concerning this clone: Its cognate antigen is unknown.

The sequencing here drew on unsorted PBMCs, taken 0.8 years after starting antiretroviral therapy. The J gene is TRBJ1-3, the V gene TRBV4-1; D not certain. This clonotype was sampled from a woman aged 25 to 39 with HIV. CDR3 bases: TGCGCCAGCAGCCAACCCGAGAGGTTCTCTGGAAACACCATATATTTT. Translated: CASSQPERFSGNTIYF.